This T cell receptor (beta chain) was captured in a study of PD-1 blockade in mismatch repair-deficient tumors. Across the whole study: Patients had roughly twelve mismatch repair-deficient cancer types, all previously treated and progressing. Findings of the study overall: Tumor-resident clones, often absent from pretreatment blood, expanded after pembrolizumab and then contracted.

Comment on this clone: Its antigen is unidentified.

Trimming removed 0 bases at V and 1 base at J, with 7 bases between. Germline CDR1 reads SGHTS; CDR2 reads YDEGEE. The CDR3 has 14 amino acids. Mismatch repair deficiency was confirmed in all patients, by PCR or immunohistochemistry. The TCR-sequenced patients were a few responders to pembrolizumab. Sequenced by immunoSEQ multiplex PCR; TCRdb stores in-frame clones only, minus some. Altogether some 100,000 clones are present, 82% being singletons, with the ten largest covering about 6.3%. The input for sequencing was peripheral blood, taken 30 to 36 weeks after starting pembrolizumab. J is TRBJ1-2 and V is TRBV5-8; TRBD1 is a possible D gene (5 bases). The sequence was obtained from an adult with mismatch repair-deficient cancer. In DNA form, the CDR3 reads TGTGCCAGCAGCTTGGAGGGGCTTAACTATGGCTACACCTTC. Its translation: CASSLEGLNYGYTF.